The rows below give T cell receptor beta chains drawn from one sample of a study of long-term antiretroviral therapy in people with HIV. Clones were read by immunoSEQ multiplex PCR, and TCRdb kept only the in-frame ones, dropping some. This sample has approximately 29,000 clones, with approximately 93% found just once. Sample: unsorted PBMCs, taken 6.2 years after starting antiretroviral therapy. These receptors were obtained from a man aged 40-55 years with HIV. Both conserved end residues are part of each CDR3. The D gene is left open where the match is weak. The size field is filled for only some rows; it gives once, few, many or a size class.

>NA|TRBJ1-6|TRBV7-6|NA
TGTGCCAGCAGCGCACAGGGCGGGAACTCCTATAATTCACCCCTCCACTTT
CASSAQGGNSYNSPLHF
>NA|TRBJ1-1|TRBV29-1|NA
TGCAGCGCCTGGGGAATGGGGACTCAGGGAGCTTTCTTT
CSAWGMGTQGAFF
>NA|TRBJ1-2|TRBV19|NA
TGTGCCAGTAGTACCCCGGAAACTGGAGCTAACTATGGCTACACCTTC
CASSTPETGANYGYTF
>NA|TRBJ2-2|TRBV7-2|NA
TGTGCCAGCACCCCTCCACCCGGGGAGCTGTTTTTT
CASTPPPGELFF
>NA|TRBJ1-1|TRBV5-1|NA
TGCGCCAGCAGCTTCCAGGGGTCGAGCACTGAAGCTTTCTTT
CASSFQGSSTEAFF
>NA|TRBJ1-6|TRBV5-4|NA
TGTGCCAGCAGCCCTGCCTGGGGGGCTTCGTCACCCCTCCACTTT
CASSPAWGASSPLHF
>NA|TRBJ1-5|TRBV28|TRBD1
TGTGCCAGCAGCCAGGGACAGGATAATCAGCCCCAGCATTTT
CASSQGQDNQPQHF
>NA|TRBJ2-2|TRBV6-5|NA
TGTGCCAGCAGTTTGTCCCCGGCGAACACCGGGGAGCTGTTTTTT
CASSLSPANTGELFF
>NA|TRBJ1-5|TRBV19|TRBD1
TGTGCCAGTAGGACGGGGGGTTTGACAGGGGACAATCAGCCCCAGCATTTT
CASRTGGLTGDNQPQHF
>once|TRBJ2-5|TRBV19|NA
TGTGCCAGTAGTTCGGGGGAGTGGACCCAAGAGACCCAGTACTTC
CASSSGEWTQETQYF
>NA|TRBJ2-2|TRBV5-1|TRBD1
TGCGCCAGCTCTACAGGGGACCCGAACACCGGGGAGCTGTTTTTT
CASSTGDPNTGELFF
>NA|TRBJ2-3|TRBV6-5|TRBD1
TGTGCCAGCAGTTTCTGGACAGGGGTCACAGATACGCAGTATTTT
CASSFWTGVTDTQYF
>NA|TRBJ2-1|TRBV4-3|NA
TGCGCCAGCAGCCAAGAAACCCAGAATACCTACAATGAGCAGTTCTTC
CASSQETQNTYNEQFF
>NA|TRBJ1-3|TRBV10-3|NA
TGTGCCATCAGTGAGCCGACACGGAACACCATATATTTT
CAISEPTRNTIYF
>NA|TRBJ1-4|TRBV11-2|NA
TGTGCCAGCAGCTTAAGACTTCGTGAAAAACTGTTTTTT
CASSLRLREKLFF
>NA|TRBJ2-2|TRBV11-2|NA
TGTGCCAGCAGCTTAAATGCGCGCACCGGGGAGCTGTTTTTT
CASSLNARTGELFF
>NA|TRBJ1-2|TRBV5-6|NA
TGTGCCAGCAGCAGGACGGTCTATGGCTACACCTTC
CASSRTVYGYTF
>NA|TRBJ1-1|TRBV9|NA
TGTGCCAGCAGCTTATCCCGGGACACCGAGAACACTGAAGCTTTCTTT
CASSLSRDTENTEAFF
>NA|TRBJ2-5|TRBV30|TRBD2
TGTGCCTGGTCTGGACTAGCCCCCGAGACCCAGTACTTC
CAWSGLAPETQYF
>NA|TRBJ1-2|TRBV7-8|TRBD1
TGTGCCAGCAGCTTACAGGGGGCAGGGGAAGTAAACTATGGCTACACCTTC
CASSLQGAGEVNYGYTF
>NA|TRBJ2-1|TRBV15|NA
TGTGCCACCAGCGGATACAGTAACAATGAGCAGTTCTTC
CATSGYSNNEQFF
>once|TRBJ2-1|TRBV9|NA
TGTGCCAGCAGCTCACAGGGCGGGGAATCCTACAATGAGCAGTTCTTC
CASSSQGGESYNEQFF
>NA|TRBJ2-1|TRBV7-9|NA
TGTGCCAGCAGCTCTCCCACAGGCTACAATGAGCAGTTCTTC
CASSSPTGYNEQFF
>once|TRBJ2-7|TRBV5-8|NA
TGTGCCAGCAGCTCTTCTCCTTACGAGCAGTACTTC
CASSSSPYEQYF
>NA|TRBJ2-5|TRBV15|NA
TGTGCCACCAGCCTCGCGAGGGGGGGGCAAGAGACCCAGTACTTC
CATSLARGGQETQYF
>once|TRBJ1-1|TRBV10-2|NA
TGCGCCAGCAGTGAAATTACGGGCTATGGTGAAGCTTTCTTT
CASSEITGYGEAFF
>few|TRBJ2-1|TRBV11-2|NA
TGTGCCATCGGGGGAGGATGGGGTAGCGTCTCCTACAATGAGCAGTTCTTC
CAIGGGWGSVSYNEQFF
>NA|TRBJ2-1|TRBV4-2|TRBD2
TGTGCCAGCAGCCAAGAGGGCGGCGGGGGGGCCGATGAGCAGTTCTTC
CASSQEGGGGADEQFF
>NA|TRBJ2-1|TRBV19|NA
TGTGCCAGTAGACCAGACAGGAGTAGCTACAATGAGCAGTTCTTC
CASRPDRSSYNEQFF
>NA|TRBJ1-3|TRBV25-1|NA
TGTGCCAGCAGTACCAGCGGGGGCCTAGTTGGAAACACCATATATTTT
CASSTSGGLVGNTIYF
>NA|TRBJ2-6|TRBV28|NA
TGTGCCAGCAGTTTCTCTGGGGCCAACGTCCTGACTTTC
CASSFSGANVLTF
>NA|TRBJ2-5|TRBV7-3|TRBD2
TGTGCCAGCAGCTTATTTGGGACTAGCGGGGGGAGGATACGGGAGACCCAGTACTTC
CASSLFGTSGGRIRETQYF
>NA|TRBJ2-2|TRBV7-2|TRBD2
TGTGCCAGCAGCTTAGCGCCCGGGGGAGGGCCATCGGAGCTGTTTTTT
CASSLAPGGGPSELFF
>NA|TRBJ2-7|TRBV2|NA
TGTGCCAGCATGGACCGAATCTACGAGCAGTACTTC
CASMDRIYEQYF
>NA|TRBJ2-1|TRBV5-1|NA
TGCGCCAGCAGCGATGGACTCGAGCAGTTCTTC
CASSDGLEQFF
>NA|TRBJ1-1|TRBV19|TRBD1
TGTGCCAGTAGTACGCGGGACAGCAAGAAAGCTTTCTTT
CASSTRDSKKAFF
>NA|TRBJ2-7|TRBV12-5|TRBD1
TGTGCTAGTGGCTCCACAGGGGCTTACTACGAGCAGTACTTC
CASGSTGAYYEQYF
>NA|TRBJ2-3|TRBV5-1|TRBD2
TGCGCCAGCAGCCCGGGGAGGGGCACCACAGATACGCAGTATTTT
CASSPGRGTTDTQYF
>NA|TRBJ1-6|TRBV7-9|TRBD1
TGTGCCAGCAGCACTTGGGACAGGGATAATTCACCCCTCCACTTT
CASSTWDRDNSPLHF
>once|TRBJ1-1|TRBV7-8|TRBD1
TGTGCCAGCATGGGACAGCCGAACACTGAAGCTTTCTTT
CASMGQPNTEAFF
>NA|TRBJ2-6|TRBV29-1|NA
TGCAGCGTTGAAGGCGGGGCTGGGGCCAACGTCCTGACTTTC
CSVEGGAGANVLTF
>NA|TRBJ2-2|TRBV9|NA
TGTGCCAGCAGCGTAGGGACAGACCCCACCGGGGAGCTGTTTTTT
CASSVGTDPTGELFF
>NA|TRBJ2-6|TRBV9|NA
TGTGCCAGCAGCGTAGAGGGTGGGGCCAACGTCCTGACTTTC
CASSVEGGANVLTF
>NA|TRBJ2-1|TRBV6-5|NA
TGTGCCAGCAGTCCCCGGGGAGGTGAGCAGTTCTTC
CASSPRGGEQFF
>NA|TRBJ2-5|TRBV7-9|NA
TGTGCCAGCAGCACCACAACAGGGGGGGAAGAGACCCAGTACTTC
CASSTTTGGEETQYF
>NA|TRBJ2-7|TRBV4-1|NA
TGCGCCAGCAGCCCAGGGAGTGGGATCTACGAGCAGTACTTC
CASSPGSGIYEQYF
>NA|TRBJ2-7|TRBV5-8|NA
TGTGCCAGCAGCGTACCTAGTTCCTACGAGCAGTACTTC
CASSVPSSYEQYF
>NA|TRBJ1-2|TRBV10-2|NA
TGCGCCAGCAGTGAGTGGCAGGGTAAAAACTATGGCTACACCTTC
CASSEWQGKNYGYTF
>NA|TRBJ1-4|TRBV6-5|NA
TGTGCCAGCAGTTCCCTCGTAGATAATGAAAAACTGTTTTTT
CASSSLVDNEKLFF
>NA|TRBJ1-3|TRBV7-9|NA
TGTGCCAGCAGCTTCTCGGCAGGGTTAGCTGTCACTGGAAACACCATATATTTT
CASSFSAGLAVTGNTIYF
>NA|TRBJ2-5|TRBV5-5|NA
TGTGCCAGCAGCTTTTCCAGGGCCCGCCAAGAGACCCAGTACTTC
CASSFSRARQETQYF
>NA|TRBJ2-1|TRBV7-2|TRBD2
TGTGCCAGCAGCTCTAAGCGGGGGAGCTCCTACAATGAGCAGTTCTTC
CASSSKRGSSYNEQFF
>NA|TRBJ2-5|TRBV19|NA
TGTGCCAGTAGTACCAGAGAGACCCAGTACTTC
CASSTRETQYF